The 26 T cell receptor beta chains below come from one sample, sequenced in a study of cytomegalovirus exposure and HLA in healthy donors. Both 60 Vbeta primers and 13 Jbeta primers went into the PCR. The table came from immunoSEQ multiplex PCR; TCRdb's copy has only in-frame clones and leaves some out. The sample includes about 130,000 clones, roughly four fifths seen only once; the top ten take 2%. Source material: PBMCs. The receptors derive from a man younger than 45 in good health and CMV-seronegative.

This clone was seen more than once but under ten times. V usage is TRBV29-1 and J usage is TRBJ1-1, with 7 bases identical to TRBD1. This CDR3 comprises 14 residues. Germline CDR1 and CDR2: SQVTM and ANQGSEA. V lost 2 bases to trimming and J lost 1 base; unmatched junction nucleotides: 4. The CDR3 sequence: CSVEQRQGNTEAFF. CDR3 coding DNA: TGCAGCGTTGAACAGCGACAGGGGAACACTGAAGCTTTCTTT.

This sequence joins TRBV27 and TRBJ2-7; TRBD2 agrees at 10 bases. V shed 6 bases, J shed 2 bases, and the junction held 13 bases outside the gene matches. The CDR3 sequence is 17 residues long. CDR1 is MNHEY and CDR2 is SMNVEV in the germline V gene (reference sequence). The CDR3 DNA reads TGTGCCAGCAGACCCCTCATGGGGCTAGCGGGAGCCTACGAGCAGTACTTC. This codes for CASRPLMGLAGAYEQYF.

This clone was detected once. The chain uses TRBV9 and TRBJ2-3, with TRBD2 matching over 7 bases. V lost 3 bases to trimming and J lost 0 bases; unmatched junction nucleotides: 4. Germline values: CDR1 SGDLS, CDR2 YYNGEE. There are 15 residues in the CDR3. CDR3 DNA sequence: TGTGCCAGCAGCGCCGGGGGGTTTAGCACAGATACGCAGTATTTT. It encodes CASSAGGFSTDTQYF.

This chain links TRBV4-2 with TRBJ1-2; no firm D call. This CDR3 spans 15 amino acids. From germline, CDR1 is LGHNA and CDR2 YNFKEQ. V was clipped by 4 bases and J by 2 bases, with 14 bases between them. CDR3: CASSPDNPPNYGYTF. The CDR3 DNA sequence: TGTGCCAGCAGCCCCGACAATCCCCCCAACTATGGCTACACCTTC.

The chain carries TRBV7-2 and TRBJ2-1; 8 bases align to TRBD2. V gave up 5 bases and J gave up 14 bases; unmatched junction bases: 14. Germline assignment: CDR1 SGHTA and CDR2 FQGNSA. The CDR3 is 14 amino acids. The CDR3: CASSPDMGLVYEFF. The DNA of the CDR3 is TGTGCCAGCAGCCCGGACATGGGACTAGTATATGAGTTCTTC.

The chain recombines TRBV15 with TRBJ2-3; D uncertain. CDR1 is LNHNV and CDR2 is YYDKDF in the germline V gene (reference sequence). V dropped 4 bases and J dropped 6 bases, with 8 bases sitting between them. This CDR3 is built from 12 residues. The CDR3 is CATSTQRDTQYF. The CDR3 DNA reads as TGTGCCACCAGCACCCAACGGGATACGCAGTATTTT.

The chain uses TRBV19 and TRBJ2-5, with D possibly TRBD2 on 6 matching bases. Germline values: CDR1 LNHDA, CDR2 SQIVND (reference sequence). The V gene lost 4 bases and the J gene lost 5 bases, with 14 bases spanning the gap. The CDR3 consists of 14 residues. The CDR3 region is CASSRVRESETQYF. For the CDR3, the DNA is TGTGCCAGTAGTAGGGTACGGGAGAGTGAGACCCAGTACTTC.

The chain is built from TRBV5-6 and TRBJ2-7, with 7 bases fitting TRBD1. V shed 3 bases and J 0 bases; nucleotides not matched to a gene: 3. Germline V gene data show CDR1 as SGHDT and CDR2 as YYEEEE. This CDR3 is 14 amino acids long. The CDR3 region is CASSWGTDSYEQYF. The CDR3 DNA follows: TGTGCCAGCAGCTGGGGGACAGACTCCTACGAGCAGTACTTC.

The chain carries TRBV19 and TRBJ2-1; D is ambiguous. Looked up from germline, CDR1 is LNHDA and CDR2 is SQIVND (reference sequence). The V end lost 3 bases, the J end lost 2 bases, and 5 bases lay between the germline ends. The CDR3 is 13 residues long. CDR3 bases: TGTGCCAGTAGTATTCAGGCCTACAATGAGCAGTTCTTC. Residues: CASSIQAYNEQFF.

This clone was found a few times. This rearrangement joins TRBV7-8 to TRBJ2-7; 8 nucleotides match TRBD2. The CDR3 sequence is 16 residues long. Looked up from germline, CDR1 is SGHVS and CDR2 is FQNEAQ. Trimming cost V 6 bases and J 1 base; bases outside gene matches: 11. The CDR3 region is CASRKPSGSGSYEQYF. The CDR3 nucleotides read TGTGCCAGCAGAAAACCGAGCGGGAGTGGGTCCTACGAGCAGTACTTC.

The gene calls are TRBV11-2 and TRBJ2-1, with TRBD2 matching over 11 bases. V gave up 3 bases and J gave up 7 bases; unmatched junction bases: 5. This CDR3 has 15 amino acids. CDR1 SGHAT and CDR2 FQNNGV come from the germline V gene. The CDR3 is CASSFGTSGLNEQFF. The CDR3 bases are TGTGCCAGCAGCTTCGGGACTAGCGGTTTAAATGAGCAGTTCTTC.

The chain joins TRBV7-2 to TRBJ2-7, with TRBD2 matching over 11 bases. V gave up 5 bases and J gave up 2 bases; unmatched junction bases: 14. CDR3 length: 18 amino acids. Germline CDR1 SGHTA, CDR2 FQGNSA. The chain's CDR3 is CASSQAGTSGGLAYEQYF. The CDR3 DNA sequence: TGTGCCAGCAGCCAAGCCGGGACTAGCGGCGGACTCGCCTACGAGCAGTACTTC.

This chain uses TRBV29-1 with TRBJ2-1, with 7 positions matching TRBD2. The CDR3 is 13 residues long. Germline assignment: CDR1 SQVTM and CDR2 ANQGSEA. J was trimmed by 7 bases and V by 4 bases; bases with no gene match: 7. The CDR3 sequence: CSVGGGTSNEQFF. The CDR3 DNA reads as TGCAGCGTTGGGGGGGGTACCAGTAATGAGCAGTTCTTC.

Written as DNA, the CDR3 is TGTGCCAGCAGAGTACAGGGTACCTACAATGAGCAGTTCTTC. This encodes CASRVQGTYNEQFF. The rearrangement joins TRBV2 to TRBJ2-1; TRBD1 is a possible D gene (6 bases). V was cut by 6 bases and J by 2 bases, with 11 bases left in between. CDR3 size: 14 residues. CDR1 SNHLY and CDR2 FYNNEI come from the germline V gene.

The rearrangement links TRBV14 to TRBJ2-7; 8 nucleotides agree with TRBD2. The CDR3 runs 13 residues. Germline trimming cut 5 bases from V and 7 bases from J; bases unmatched to any gene: 7. Germline V lookup: CDR1 SGHDN, CDR2 FVKESK. The CDR3 nucleotides read TGTGCCAGCAGCAAAGTGGCGGGGGGAGAGCAGTACTTC. This translates into CASSKVAGGEQYF.

The chain combines TRBV5-1 with TRBJ1-1; no definite D call. CDR1 SGHRS and CDR2 YFSETQ come from the germline V gene. CDR3 length equals 14 residues. V was trimmed by 0 bases and J by 0 bases, leaving 6 bases between them. CDR3 sequence reads: CASSLVGVNTEAFF. In DNA, the CDR3 is TGCGCCAGCAGCTTGGTCGGGGTGAACACTGAAGCTTTCTTT. The full variable domain, with the rest looked up from reference TRBV5-1 and TRBJ1-1, is KAGVTQTPRYLIKTRGQQVTLSCSPISGHRSVSWYQQTPGQGLQFLFEYFSETQRNKGNFPGRFSGRQFSNSRSEMNVSTLELGDSALYLCASSLVGVNTEAFFGQGTRLTVV.

This rearrangement joins TRBV2 to TRBJ2-1; tentative D call: TRBD2 (7 bases). The CDR3 has 16 amino acids. Per the germline V gene, CDR1 is SNHLY and CDR2 is FYNNEI. Trimming shortened V by 6 bases and J by 5 bases, and 20 bases separated the two germline ends. The CDR3 region is CASRRGTSGGNNEQFF. For the CDR3, the DNA is TGTGCCAGCAGGAGAGGGACATCGGGAGGAAACAATGAGCAGTTCTTC. The full variable domain, rest sourced from reference TRBV2 and TRBJ2-1, is EPEVTQTPSHQVTQMGQEVILRCVPISNHLYFYWYRQILGQKVEFLVSFYNNEISEKSEIFDDQFSVERPDGSNFTLKIRSTKLEDSAMYFCASRRGTSGGNNEQFFGPGTRLTVL.

V usage is TRBV28 and J usage is TRBJ2-7; D is uncertain. The germline V gene encodes CDR1 MDHEN and CDR2 SYDVKM. This CDR3 is built from 15 residues. V was clipped by 1 base and J by 6 bases, with 16 bases between them. For the CDR3, the DNA is TGTGCCAGCAGTTTATCGGGTCCCCCAATAGGCGAGCAGTACTTC. This gives the protein CASSLSGPPIGEQYF.

The CDR3 sequence is CASRDSLNPGANVLTF. In DNA, the CDR3 is TGCGCCAGCAGAGACAGCTTAAATCCTGGGGCCAACGTCCTGACTTTC. The chain joins TRBV5-1 to TRBJ2-6; D is perhaps TRBD1 (5 bases). The CDR3 loop spans 16 amino acids. V lost 5 bases and J 2 bases, leaving 14 bases between the germline ends. Germline CDR1 and CDR2: SGHRS and YFSETQ.

The chain couples TRBV28 to TRBJ2-4; no clear D gene. From germline, CDR1 is MDHEN and CDR2 SYDVKM. Trimming left V 10 bases short and J 6 bases short, with 10 bases between. CDR3 size: 11 residues. Here the CDR3 DNA reads TGTGCCACCAATTCGAGAAACATTCAGTACTTC. Protein: CATNSRNIQYF.

This chain joins TRBV23-1 and TRBJ2-1; 7 positions match TRBD1. TRBV23-1 is given ORF status, its function remaining uncertain. The CDR3 is 12 residues long. The junction had 3 bases not matched to a gene; V was cut back by 0 bases and J by 13 bases. In nucleotides, the CDR3 is TGCGCCAGCAGTCAATCGAACAGGGGCCAGTTCTTC. Encoded protein: CASSQSNRGQFF.

The chain is built from TRBV5-1 and TRBJ2-1; 7 positions agree with TRBD2. There are 16 residues in the CDR3. Per germline, CDR1 SGHRS and CDR2 YFSETQ. Trimming removed 5 bases from V and 0 bases from J; junction bases left unmatched: 8. In nucleotides, the CDR3 is TGCGCCAGCAGGCCCCTGGGCGGGAGCTCCTACAATGAGCAGTTCTTC. Residues: CASRPLGGSSYNEQFF.

This chain uses TRBV29-1 with TRBJ2-5, with D tentatively TRBD2 (6 bases). The CDR3 totals 13 residues. The germline V and J ends were trimmed by 7 bases and 4 bases, with 16 bases remaining between them. CDR1 SQVTM and CDR2 ANQGSEA come from the germline V gene. For the CDR3, the DNA is TGCAGCGGGTCCGGGAGCCTGCTAGAGACCCAGTACTTC. Protein: CSGSGSLLETQYF.

This chain uses TRBV19 with TRBJ2-3; D possibly corresponds to TRBD2 (6 bases). CDR1 and CDR2 from the germline V gene are LNHDA and SQIVND (reference sequence). The CDR3 consists of 14 residues. The V end lost 5 bases, the J end lost 7 bases, and 16 bases lay between the germline ends. CDR3 DNA sequence: TGTGCCAGTAGTTCCGGGAGCACCCGAAATACGCAGTATTTT. This sequence encodes CASSSGSTRNTQYF. The whole variable domain, filled in from reference TRBV19 and TRBJ2-3, reads DGGITQSPKYLFRKEGQNVTLSCEQNLNHDAMYWYRQDPGQGLRLIYYSQIVNDFQKGDIAEGYSVSREKKESFPLTVTSAQKNPTAFYLCASSSGSTRNTQYFGPGTRLTVL.

The chain joins TRBV10-1 to TRBJ1-3, with unresolved D. V shed 6 bases and J shed 1 base, with 7 bases lying between them. Per germline, CDR1 WNHNN and CDR2 SYGVQD (reference sequence). This CDR3 region has 13 residues. The CDR3 loop is CASRRDSGNTIYF. For the CDR3, the DNA is TGCGCCAGCAGGAGGGATTCTGGAAACACCATATATTTT.

V and J are TRBV18 and TRBJ2-7; 10 nucleotides align to TRBD1. Germline lookup yields CDR1 KGHSH and CDR2 LQKENI. This CDR3 is 15 amino acids long. V lost 3 bases to trimming and J lost 10 bases; unmatched junction nucleotides: 12. CDR3 coding DNA: TGTGCCAGCTCACCGCAGAGAGGGGACAGGGGCGTTCAGTACTTC. It specifies CASSPQRGDRGVQYF.